This T cell receptor (beta chain) came from a study of shared clonotypes between healthy human individuals. Study-wide context: Each donor contributed plates that comprised three CD4 naive, three CD4 memory, two CD8 naive and one CD8 memory.

The CDR3 runs 18 residues. CDR1 LNHDA and CDR2 SQIVND come from the germline V gene (reference sequence). V dropped 1 base and J dropped 4 bases, with 22 bases sitting between them. Over several immunoSEQ plates, each subset's genomic DNA was distributed in even portions. Repertoires were generated with immunoSEQ multiplex PCR, while TCRdb's copy carries only in-frame clones and drops some. Among approximately 2.5 million clones listed, approximately 92% were seen once. The sequence came from a man between 18 and 35 years old in good health. The J gene is TRBJ1-2, the V gene TRBV19; D not certain. Sequencing used naive CD4+ T cells sorted from blood. The subset: CD45RA+ positively selected. The chain's CDR3 is CASSIGPAEGYPLYGYTF. CDR3 in DNA: TGTGCCAGTAGTATAGGTCCAGCGGAGGGTTACCCACTCTATGGCTACACCTTC. The whole variable domain, filled in from reference TRBV19 and TRBJ1-2, reads DGGITQSPKYLFRKEGQNVTLSCEQNLNHDAMYWYRQDPGQGLRLIYYSQIVNDFQKGDIAEGYSVSREKKESFPLTVTSAQKNPTAFYLCASSIGPAEGYPLYGYTFGSGTRLTVV.